The 20 T cell receptor beta chains below come from one sample, sequenced in a study of PD-L1 blockade in urothelial cancer. Time point meaning: pretreatment peripheral blood. Profiling relied on immunoSEQ multiplex PCR, and the TCRdb table lists in-frame clones only, not all of them. The repertoire consists of tens of thousands of clones, with 75% to 90% occurring once and the leading ten covering 15%. This material consisted of PBMCs, taken around atezolizumab (anti-PD-L1) treatment. Receptors originate from a man aged 55 to 70 with urothelial cancer.

This chain links TRBV7-2 with TRBJ1-1, with no clear D. The V end lost 6 bases, the J end lost 1 base, and 12 bases lay between the germline ends. Germline CDR1 is SGHTA and CDR2 is FQGNSA. The CDR3 contains 14 residues. The CDR3 protein is CASRPGSTNTEAFF. CDR3 DNA: TGTGCCAGCAGACCGGGATCAACGAACACTGAAGCTTTCTTT.

This sequence joins TRBV7-9 and TRBJ2-1; possibly TRBD2 for D (5 bases). This CDR3 has 15 amino acids. Per the germline V gene, CDR1 is SEHNR and CDR2 is FQNEAQ (reference sequence). The V gene lost 3 bases and the J gene lost 0 bases, with 9 bases spanning the gap. CDR3 bases: TGTGCCAGCAGCTTGGTAGGGAGCTCCTACAATGAGCAGTTCTTC. Amino acids: CASSLVGSSYNEQFF.

The gene calls are TRBV2 and TRBJ2-3; TRBD2 agrees at 9 bases. Looked up from germline, CDR1 is SNHLY and CDR2 is FYNNEI. The J segment lost 2 bases and the V segment lost 7 bases, leaving 4 bases of the junction unmatched. The CDR3 is 14 amino acids. The CDR3 DNA reads as TGTGCCAGCATTAGCGGGGGTTTCACAGATACGCAGTATTTT. This encodes CASISGGFTDTQYF.

The chain links TRBV19 to TRBJ1-4; 9 bases fit TRBD1. Germline CDR1 LNHDA, CDR2 SQIVND (reference sequence). CDR3 size: 15 residues. The junction had 5 bases not matched to a gene; V was cut back by 4 bases and J by 5 bases. The CDR3 is CASSTPGTGNEKLFF. In DNA, the CDR3 is TGTGCCAGTAGTACCCCCGGGACAGGGAATGAAAAACTGTTTTTT. Together with reference TRBV19 and TRBJ1-4, the CDR3 gives the full variable domain: DGGITQSPKYLFRKEGQNVTLSCEQNLNHDAMYWYRQDPGQGLRLIYYSQIVNDFQKGDIAEGYSVSREKKESFPLTVTSAQKNPTAFYLCASSTPGTGNEKLFFGSGTQLSVL.

The V call is TRBV29-1, the J call TRBJ2-5, with TRBD2 identical over 8 bases. The CDR3 is made up of 15 amino acids. Trimming removed 2 bases from V and 2 bases from J; junction bases left unmatched: 7. Germline CDR1 is SQVTM and CDR2 is ANQGSEA. CDR3 protein: CSVESGGAFQETQYF. CDR3 DNA sequence: TGCAGCGTTGAATCGGGGGGGGCCTTTCAAGAGACCCAGTACTTC.

This chain joins TRBV10-3 and TRBJ1-1; 7 bases align to TRBD1. Germline CDR1 is ENHRY and CDR2 is SYGVKD. The CDR3 length is 13 residues. Trimming took 5 bases from V and 10 from J; bases not matched to a gene: 10. The CDR3 spells CAISFPGDSRAFF. DNA for the CDR3: TGTGCCATCAGTTTCCCCGGGGACAGTCGAGCTTTCTTT.

This clone has just a few counts. The chain carries TRBV4-1 and TRBJ2-7; tentatively, D is TRBD2 (5 bases). V lost 1 base and J lost 6, with 19 bases in between. This CDR3 has 16 amino acids. Germline V gene lookup returns CDR1 MGHRA and CDR2 YSYEKL. CDR3 bases: TGCGCCAGCAGCCAAGGGGTAGCGACTTACCTTTTCGAGCAGTACTTC. Its protein is CASSQGVATYLFEQYF.

This chain links TRBV4-2 with TRBJ2-1; 10 bases align to TRBD2. Trimming took 0 bases from V and 7 from J; bases not matched to a gene: 9. This CDR3 spans 17 amino acids. Looked up from germline, CDR1 is LGHNA and CDR2 is YNFKEQ. The CDR3 loop is CASSQDRASGGRNEQFF. The CDR3 DNA sequence: TGTGCCAGCAGCCAAGATAGGGCTAGCGGGGGCCGGAATGAGCAGTTCTTC.

The chain links TRBV18 to TRBJ1-4, with TRBD1 matching over 7 bases. This CDR3 is built from 15 residues. V trimming: 3 bases; J trimming: 4 bases; junction bases outside the gene matches: 5. Germline loops: CDR1 KGHSH, CDR2 LQKENI. The CDR3 spells CASSPLAGGNEKLFF. CDR3 DNA: TGTGCCAGCTCACCGTTAGCAGGGGGTAATGAAAAACTGTTTTTT.

The CDR3 protein is CASGLATNTGELFF. CDR3 nucleotides: TGTGCTAGTGGTTTGGCTACGAACACCGGGGAGCTGTTTTTT. This rearrangement joins TRBV12-5 to TRBJ2-2; D remains unclear. V was shortened by 1 base and J by 0 bases, with 3 bases between the two germline ends. The CDR3 is made up of 14 amino acids. Germline V lookup: CDR1 LGHNT, CDR2 FRNRAP.

This chain links TRBV5-1 with TRBJ2-5; 10 bases agree with TRBD1. The germline V gene encodes CDR1 SGHRS and CDR2 YFSETQ. The junction had 4 bases not matched to a gene; V was cut back by 4 bases and J by 4 bases. This CDR3 contains 14 residues. CDR3 sequence: CASSAGQGRETQYF. The CDR3 coding sequence is TGCGCCAGCAGCGCGGGACAGGGGAGAGAGACCCAGTACTTC.

The genes are TRBV5-5 and TRBJ2-1, with a weak D call TRBD1 (5 bases). The germline CDR1 and CDR2 sequences are SGHKS and YYEKEE (reference sequence). This CDR3 is 16 amino acids long. V shed 0 bases and J shed 0 bases, with 10 bases lying between them. CDR3 region: CASSLGRTSSYNEQFF. The CDR3 nucleotides read TGTGCCAGCAGCTTGGGCAGGACAAGCTCCTACAATGAGCAGTTCTTC.

The V call is TRBV19, the J call TRBJ2-7, with TRBD2 matching 10 bases. Per the germline V gene, CDR1 is LNHDA and CDR2 is SQIVND (reference sequence). J was trimmed by 7 bases and V by 4 bases; bases with no gene match: 10. The CDR3 covers 15 residues. DNA of the CDR3: TGTGCCAGTAGTAAGGGGGCTAGCGGGGGCCGGGAGCAGTACTTC. This codes for CASSKGASGGREQYF.

This chain connects TRBV27 to TRBJ2-7; 9 bases are shared with TRBD2. CDR3 length: 15 amino acids. V lost 10 bases, J lost 3 bases, and 13 bases stayed unmatched. Germline CDR1 is MNHEY and CDR2 is SMNVEV (reference sequence). CDR3 in DNA: TGTGCCACCGCCGGGCTTAGCGGGGGTAACTACGAGCAGTACTTC. Its protein is CATAGLSGGNYEQYF.

DNA of the CDR3: TGTGCCAGCAGCTTGGCCCGAAACACTGAAGCTTTCTTT. Translated, it gives CASSLARNTEAFF. The rearrangement uses TRBV7-6 and TRBJ1-1, with D unresolved. Germline assignment: CDR1 SGHVS and CDR2 FNYEAQ. V lost 3 bases and J 2 bases, leaving 7 bases between the germline ends. The CDR3 covers 13 residues.

The chain combines TRBV27 with TRBJ1-3; 8 nucleotides line up with TRBD1. Germline V CDR1 and CDR2: MNHEY, SMNVEV (reference sequence). The junction had 2 bases not matched to a gene; V was cut back by 5 bases and J by 2 bases. The CDR3 covers 14 residues. The CDR3: CASSPTGAGNTIYF. The CDR3 nucleotides are TGTGCCAGCAGTCCGACAGGGGCTGGAAACACCATATATTTT.

The rearrangement uses TRBV19 and TRBJ1-1; D is perhaps TRBD1 (6 bases). In germline, CDR1 is LNHDA, CDR2 SQIVND (reference sequence). The CDR3 runs to 15 residues. Between the trimmed V and J ends, which lost 6 bases and 1 base, there was a span of 15 bases. The CDR3: CASSKDGTQNTEAFF. The CDR3 region has the DNA TGTGCCAGTAGCAAAGACGGGACACAGAACACTGAAGCTTTCTTT. Combining the CDR3 with reference TRBV19 and TRBJ1-1 gives the whole variable domain DGGITQSPKYLFRKEGQNVTLSCEQNLNHDAMYWYRQDPGQGLRLIYYSQIVNDFQKGDIAEGYSVSREKKESFPLTVTSAQKNPTAFYLCASSKDGTQNTEAFFGQGTRLTVV.

The chain recombines TRBV5-1 with TRBJ2-5; 7 bases map to TRBD2. The CDR3 spans 14 residues. Per germline, CDR1 SGHRS and CDR2 YFSETQ. J lost 5 bases, V lost 3 bases, and 7 bases had no gene match. CDR3 nucleotide sequence: TGCGCCAGCAGCTATACACGGGGAGGGGAGACCCAGTACTTC. It is translated as CASSYTRGGETQYF.

The J gene is TRBJ1-3, the V gene TRBV2; 11 bases match TRBD1. The CDR3 has 15 residues. Germline assignment: CDR1 SNHLY and CDR2 FYNNEI. J lost 4 bases, V lost 6 bases, and 5 bases had no gene match. CDR3 protein: CASSEDRGLGNTIYF. In DNA, the CDR3 is TGTGCCAGCAGCGAGGACAGGGGGCTCGGAAACACCATATATTTT.

The chain joins TRBV5-4 to TRBJ2-1; tentative D call: TRBD2 (6 bases). This CDR3 spans 15 amino acids. V was shortened by 6 bases and J by 0 bases, with 13 bases between the two germline ends. Germline loops: CDR1 SGHNT, CDR2 YYREEE (reference sequence). CDR3 bases: TGTGCCAGCACCCTCGGGGGAAACTCCTACAATGAGCAGTTCTTC. Translation: CASTLGGNSYNEQFF.